This T cell receptor beta chain is from a study of blood T cell repertoires in COVID-19. On the study more broadly: The United States, Italy and Spain provided the acute and convalescent COVID-19 samples. The analysed material was cDNA or gDNA that came from T cells, B-cell-depleted T cells, or PBMCs.

Authors' analysis steps: From reference gene primer amplification, estimates of nucleated cell counts were derived. Assay: immunoSEQ multiplex PCR; the TCRdb copy retains only in-frame clones and omits some. Clonal size and the V and J genes are those of that table, whereas D and trimming came from the DNA. The profile shows about 150,000 clones, more than 80% of them singletons. V was shortened by 3 bases and J by 4 bases, with 7 bases between the two germline ends. The length of the CDR3 is 12 residues. The rearrangement joins TRBV12-3 or TRBV12-4 to TRBJ2-7; D perhaps matches TRBD2 (5 bases). Input material: peripheral blood. This TCR was recovered from a man aged 50 to 60 with acute or convalescent COVID-19. The chain's CDR3 is CASSFEGYEQYF. CDR3 bases: TGTGCCAGCAGTTTTGAGGGATACGAGCAGTACTTC.